The TCR beta chain described here comes from a study of blood T cell repertoires in COVID-19. In its sample, this clone was seen a few times. Method: immunoSEQ multiplex PCR; TCRdb's copy keeps in-frame clones and lacks some. Of approximately 280,000 clones in the sample, approximately 91% are singletons; the top ten hold roughly 9%. The V gene's germline CDR1 is LGHDT and CDR2 YNNKEL (reference sequence). Losses at the gene ends were 2 bases for V and 7 bases for J; bases not matched to a gene: 4. The CDR3 is 13 residues long. The chain joins TRBV3-1 (or the pseudogene TRBV3-2) to TRBJ1-2; 7 positions agree with TRBD1. The TCR sequence derives from a man younger than 30 with active or convalescent COVID-19. The sequencing sample was made of peripheral blood. CDR3 sequence reads: CASSQQGTAGYTF. Written as DNA, the CDR3 is TGTGCCAGCAGCCAACAGGGGACAGCTGGCTACACCTTC.